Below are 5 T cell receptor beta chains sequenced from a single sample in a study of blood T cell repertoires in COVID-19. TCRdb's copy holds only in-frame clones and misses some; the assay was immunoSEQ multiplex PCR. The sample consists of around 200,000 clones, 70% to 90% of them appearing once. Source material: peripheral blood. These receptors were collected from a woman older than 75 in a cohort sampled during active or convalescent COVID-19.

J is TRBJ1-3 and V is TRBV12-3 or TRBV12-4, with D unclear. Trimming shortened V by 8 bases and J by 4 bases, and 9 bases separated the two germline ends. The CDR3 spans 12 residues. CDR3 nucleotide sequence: TGTGCCAGCCATCTCGGGGGAAACACCATATATTTT. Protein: CASHLGGNTIYF.

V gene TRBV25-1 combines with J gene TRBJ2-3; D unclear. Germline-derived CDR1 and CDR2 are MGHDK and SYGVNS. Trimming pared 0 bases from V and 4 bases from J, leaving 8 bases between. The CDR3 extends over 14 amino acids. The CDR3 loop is CASSEYIEADTQYF. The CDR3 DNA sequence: TGTGCCAGCAGTGAATATATCGAGGCAGATACGCAGTATTTT.

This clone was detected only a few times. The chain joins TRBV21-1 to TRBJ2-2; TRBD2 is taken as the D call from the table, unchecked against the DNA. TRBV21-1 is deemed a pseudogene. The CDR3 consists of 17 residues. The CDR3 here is CASSKVLLAVNTGELFF. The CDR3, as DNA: TGTGCCAGCAGCAAGGTCTTGCTAGCGGTGAACACCGGGGAGCTGTTTTTT.

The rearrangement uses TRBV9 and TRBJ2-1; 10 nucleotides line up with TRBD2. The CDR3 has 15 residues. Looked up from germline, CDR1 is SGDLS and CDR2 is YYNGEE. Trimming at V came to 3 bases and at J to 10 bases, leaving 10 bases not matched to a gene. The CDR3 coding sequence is TGTGCCAGCAGCGCCAGCGGGGGGGGCCCGGGAGAGCAGTTCTTC. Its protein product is CASSASGGGPGEQFF.

DNA for the CDR3: TGTGCCAGCAGGATCTTCGCGTCGGGGACTAATGAAAAACTGTTTTTT. Translation gives CASRIFASGTNEKLFF. The chain uses TRBV6-6 and TRBJ1-4; no clear D gene. V was trimmed by 6 bases and J by 2 bases, leaving 16 bases between them. Per germline, CDR1 MNHNY and CDR2 SVGAGI (reference sequence). This CDR3 region has 16 residues.